This is a list of T cell receptor beta chains from one sample in a study of T-cell memory formation after mild COVID-19. TCRdb re-analysed the 5' RACE reads in MiXCR, keeping a single row per CDR3 protein. The sample shows 450,000 or so distinct CDR3 sequences, around a quarter of them seen only once. What was sequenced was PBMCs or a T cell subset sorted from them (not recorded which). The receptor source for this set is an adult woman who had mild COVID-19 (a few samples of this study predate the infection). Cell type and time point are not known. The CDR3 runs from the conserved cysteine through the conserved F or W. The D gene is left open where the match is weak. Clone size, where shown, is once, few, many, or a class for clones that have expanded.

abundance,d_gene,j_gene,v_gene,CDR3nt,CDR3aa
NA,TRBD2,TRBJ2-3,TRBV5-1,TGCGCCAGCAGCTTGGCCGGGACTAGGAACACAGATACGCAGTATTTT,CASSLAGTRNTDTQYF
NA,NA,TRBJ2-7,TRBV27,TGTGCCAGCAGTTTAGTAGCGTCTAGCTCCTACGAGCAGTACTTC,CASSLVASSSYEQYF
NA,TRBD1,TRBJ1-2,TRBV4-1,TGCGCCAGCAGCCGCCCGGACAGGAACTATGGCTACACCTTC,CASSRPDRNYGYTF
NA,TRBD1,TRBJ1-1,TRBV29-1,TGCAGCGTGAGACAGGGAGCGAACTCTGAAGCTTTCTTT,CSVRQGANSEAFF
few,NA,TRBJ2-7,TRBV7-2,TGTGCCAGCAGCTCCCCCGGGTCTAGTCCCTACGAGCAGTACTTC,CASSSPGSSPYEQYF
few,NA,TRBJ2-3,TRBV4-2,TGTGCCAGCAGCGGCAGGGAGCAGATAAGCACAGATACGCAGTATTTT,CASSGREQISTDTQYF
few,TRBD1,TRBJ2-2,TRBV24-1,TGTGCCACCAGTGACGAGACAGGGAAGAACACCGGGGAGCTGTTTTTT,CATSDETGKNTGELFF
few,NA,TRBJ1-2,TRBV5-6,TGTGCCAGCAGCTTTTCCATGGCCAGCTATGGCTACACCTTC,CASSFSMASYGYTF
few,NA,TRBJ1-2,TRBV5-1,TGCGCCAGCAGCTTGGACGGGGGGTGGCGTGGCTACACCTTC,CASSLDGGWRGYTF
few,TRBD1,TRBJ1-2,TRBV6-2/TRBV6-3,TGTGCCAGCAGCCCAGAACGGACAGGGTTCTATGGCTACACCTTC,CASSPERTGFYGYTF
NA,NA,TRBJ1-5,TRBV23-1,TGCGCCAGCAGTCAATTACGGGGAGGTCAGCCCCAGCATTTT,CASSQLRGGQPQHF
NA,TRBD1,TRBJ1-2,TRBV20-1,TGCAGTGCCCATGAGACAGGGCCAGACTATGGCTACACCTTC,CSAHETGPDYGYTF
few,NA,TRBJ2-5,TRBV7-2,TGTGCCAGCAGCTCCGATGTGACCCAGTACTTC,CASSSDVTQYF
few,NA,TRBJ2-1,TRBV24-1,TGTGCCACCACTGCCGGGGGCTCCTACAATGAGCAGTTCTTC,CATTAGGSYNEQFF
NA,NA,TRBJ2-7,TRBV5-5,TGTGCCAGCAGCTTGGGACAGAACGAGCAGTACTTC,CASSLGQNEQYF
few,NA,TRBJ2-7,TRBV27,TGTGCCAGCAGTGCAGGGACGTACGAGCAGTACTTC,CASSAGTYEQYF
NA,NA,TRBJ1-1,TRBV5-1,TGCGCCAGCTCGGAACAGGGTACGGGTACTGAAGCTTTCTTT,CASSEQGTGTEAFF
NA,NA,TRBJ2-1,TRBV5-1,TGCGCCAGCAGCCCGGTAGGTAACTCCTACAATGAGCAGTTCTTC,CASSPVGNSYNEQFF
few,NA,TRBJ2-7,TRBV20-1,TGCAGTGCTAGTGACGGACTTTACGAGCAGTACTTC,CSASDGLYEQYF
NA,TRBD1,TRBJ2-7,TRBV5-1,TGCGCCAGCAGCCGAGGGGACAGAAGGGAGCAGTACTTC,CASSRGDRREQYF
NA,TRBD2,TRBJ2-3,TRBV6-4,TGTGCCAGCAGCCCCGGCCTTGGTAGCGGGGCATCGGTGGATACGCAGTATTTT,CASSPGLGSGASVDTQYF
few,NA,TRBJ2-2,TRBV20-1,TGCAGTGCTAAGGGACACTCGAACACCGGGGAGCTGTTTTTT,CSAKGHSNTGELFF
NA,TRBD2,TRBJ2-1,TRBV10-3,TGTGCCATCAGTGAGGGGACTAGCGGGAGAAGGGATGAGCAGTTCTTC,CAISEGTSGRRDEQFF
NA,NA,TRBJ2-5,TRBV7-7,TGTGCTAGCAGCCCAGACTTTGGGGCGGTTGAGACCCAGTACTTC,CASSPDFGAVETQYF
NA,TRBD1,TRBJ2-5,TRBV12-3/TRBV12-4,TGTGCCAGCCTGACAGGGGGCGACGAGACCCAGTACTTC,CASLTGGDETQYF
NA,NA,TRBJ2-6,TRBV12-3/TRBV12-4,TGTGCCAGCAGTTTGGAGGGCCATTTTGGTGGGGCCAACGTCCTGACTTTC,CASSLEGHFGGANVLTF
few,TRBD1,TRBJ2-1,TRBV24-1,TGTGCCACCAGTGACCCCGGGACAGGGGGACTCTCCTACAATGAGCAGTTCTTC,CATSDPGTGGLSYNEQFF
few,NA,TRBJ1-1,TRBV7-9,TGTGCCAGCAACCACCCGGGCCCGGCGGACACTGAAGCTTTCTTT,CASNHPGPADTEAFF
many,TRBD1,TRBJ1-1,TRBV5-1,TGCGCCAGCAGCCAGCGGGACAGGGGACGAACTGAAGCTTTCTTT,CASSQRDRGRTEAFF
NA,TRBD2,TRBJ2-1,TRBV5-1,TGCGCCAGCGCCACCGGGACTAGCAAGGGCAATGAGCAGTTCTTC,CASATGTSKGNEQFF
NA,TRBD1,TRBJ2-2,TRBV9,TGTGCCAGCAGCGTAGGGACAGGGGCCGGGGAGCTGTTTTTT,CASSVGTGAGELFF
NA,NA,TRBJ1-4,TRBV12-3/TRBV12-4,TGTGCCAGCAGCCCTCTTGGGCAGGGCGGAAAACTGTTTTTT,CASSPLGQGGKLFF
NA,NA,TRBJ1-1,TRBV7-3,TGTGCCAGCAGCTTAGCATGGGGGACTGAAGCTTTCTTT,CASSLAWGTEAFF
few,NA,TRBJ2-3,TRBV12-3/TRBV12-4,TGTGCCAGCAGTTTCCAAACAGCAGTGACAGATACGCAGTATTTT,CASSFQTAVTDTQYF
few,TRBD2,TRBJ2-7,TRBV20-1,TGCAGTGCTATTTATGCGGGAGGGGGTGGCGAGCAGTACTTC,CSAIYAGGGGEQYF
few,NA,TRBJ2-1,TRBV5-1,TGCGCCAGCAGCTTGGCGGCAGGGGACTACAATGAGCAGTTCTTC,CASSLAAGDYNEQFF
NA,TRBD1,TRBJ2-5,TRBV5-1,TGCGCCAGCAGCTCGAGGAGGATATGGATGTGGACAGGGGTGGATCAAGAGACCCAGTACTTC,CASSSRRIWMWTGVDQETQYF
few,NA,TRBJ2-2,TRBV29-1,TGCAGCGGCACCGGGACGGGGAACACCGGGGAGCTGTTTTTT,CSGTGTGNTGELFF
NA,NA,TRBJ2-1,TRBV19,TGTGCCAGTAGTATAGCACTACTACCCCGGTACAATGAGCAGTTCTTC,CASSIALLPRYNEQFF
few,TRBD1,TRBJ1-6,TRBV20-1,TGCAGTGCTAAGCCTCCGACAGGGCTCAATTCACCCCTCCACTTT,CSAKPPTGLNSPLHF
NA,TRBD1,TRBJ2-1,TRBV12-3/TRBV12-4,TGTGCCAGCAGTCCACTCCCCCGGGACAGTTACAATGAGCAGTTCTTC,CASSPLPRDSYNEQFF
few,TRBD2,TRBJ2-7,TRBV20-1,TGCAGTGCTAGAGAGCAGCGGGAGGGCCTACACGAGCAGTACTTC,CSAREQREGLHEQYF
few,TRBD2,TRBJ2-1,TRBV3-1,TGTGCCAGCAGCCCACCCCACGGGACTAGGGACGAGCAGTTCTTC,CASSPPHGTRDEQFF
NA,NA,TRBJ2-7,TRBV7-3,TGTGCCAGCAGCCCTTGGCGGGGAAGGTTCCACGAGCAGTACTTC,CASSPWRGRFHEQYF
many,NA,TRBJ2-1,TRBV18,TGTGCCAGCTCACCACCGGTCGTAATCGATGAGCAGTTCTTC,CASSPPVVIDEQFF
few,NA,TRBJ2-1,TRBV4-3,TGCGCCAGCAGCCAAGAGCAGTATTCCTACAATGAGCAGTTCTTC,CASSQEQYSYNEQFF
NA,NA,TRBJ2-7,TRBV7-9,TGTGCCAGCAGCGATCCGGGGGCTTACGAGCAGTACTTC,CASSDPGAYEQYF
NA,NA,TRBJ1-1,TRBV11-2,TGTGCCAGCAGATCCCGGACGGGGAACACTGAAGCTTTCTTT,CASRSRTGNTEAFF
NA,NA,TRBJ2-3,TRBV5-4,TGTGCCAGCAGTGGGGAGCGCTCCCTTACGGGTACGCAGTATTTT,CASSGERSLTGTQYF
few,NA,TRBJ2-1,TRBV7-6,TGTGCCAGCAACCCGGACGCGAGCTCCTACAATGAGCAGTTCTTC,CASNPDASSYNEQFF
many,NA,TRBJ1-1,TRBV5-1,TGCGCCAGCAGCTTCCGGGATTCGAACACTGAAGCTTTCTTT,CASSFRDSNTEAFF
many,TRBD2,TRBJ2-4,TRBV11-2,TGTGCCAGCAGCCCCCTAGCGGGACCGGCCAAAAACATTCAGTACTTC,CASSPLAGPAKNIQYF
NA,TRBD1,TRBJ2-6,TRBV24-1,TGTGCCACCAGTGAAAGTCCCGGGACAGGGAACGGGGCCAACGTCCTGACTTTC,CATSESPGTGNGANVLTF
few,NA,TRBJ1-1,TRBV7-9,TGTGCCAGCAGCTTAACAACAGTTGAAGCTTTCTTT,CASSLTTVEAFF
NA,TRBD2,TRBJ2-1,TRBV12-3/TRBV12-4,TGTGCCAGCAGTTCCCCACTAGCGGGAGATCTGTTCTTC,CASSSPLAGDLFF
NA,NA,TRBJ1-2,TRBV5-4,TGTGCCAGCAGCTTGGAGGTCACAGGGTTTCTTGGCTACACCTTC,CASSLEVTGFLGYTF
few,TRBD1,TRBJ2-7,TRBV6-2/TRBV6-3,TGTGCCAGCAGTCTCGGACAGGGACCCCCGGCGCGGCGATACTACGAGCAGTACTTC,CASSLGQGPPARRYYEQYF